Listed below are T cell receptor beta chains from one sample, sequenced in a study of regulatory T cells in long-lasting Graves disease. Using its own MiXCR run on the multiplex PCR reads, TCRdb lists one record per CDR3 protein. The sample yields about 440,000 distinct CDR3 sequences, 16% seen once. These data were also filed under a second study, of T cells in Graves' hyperthyroidism and ophthalmopathy.

The starting material was peripheral blood mononuclear cells (PBMCs), obtained at new diagnosis, from a patient treated with antithyroid drugs. Every receptor here comes from a woman in her 30s with Graves disease. Each CDR3 is given with its conserved first and last residue. D genes are given only for firm matches. Size is stated for part of the rows, as once, few or many counts, or as a class when the clone is expanded.

d_gene,abundance,len,v_gene,j_gene,CDR3aa,CDR3nt
TRBD1,many,15,TRBV18,TRBJ2-5,CASSSRDRAGETQYF,TGTGCCAGCTCCTCCCGGGACAGGGCTGGAGAGACCCAGTACTTC
TRBD2,many,18,TRBV28,TRBJ2-3,CASTAGLAGVYGRDTQYF,TGTGCCAGCACGGCGGGACTAGCGGGAGTGTATGGGAGAGATACGCAGTATTTT
.,medium-sized,15,TRBV7-2,TRBJ2-3,CASSLDRIDLDTQYF,TGTGCCAGCAGCCTAGACAGGATCGATCTCGATACGCAGTATTTT
.,few,18,TRBV28,TRBJ1-3,CASSSGPIGRRSGNTIYF,TGTGCCAGCAGTTCGGGGCCCATAGGTCGCCGTTCTGGAAACACCATATATTTT
.,few,15,TRBV6-1,TRBJ1-5,CASSKGSRSSQPQHF,TGTGCCAGCAGTAAGGGGTCCCGGTCAAGCCAGCCCCAGCATTTT
TRBD2,many,13,TRBV18,TRBJ2-7,CASSSGTRGEQYF,TGTGCCAGCTCATCCGGGACTAGAGGCGAGCAGTACTTC
TRBD1,few,16,TRBV6-1,TRBJ1-6,CASGIAGQDEDSPLHF,TGTGCCAGCGGTATAGCCGGACAGGACGAGGATTCACCCCTCCACTTT
.,few,15,TRBV9,TRBJ2-4,CASSRGDIAKNIQYF,TGTGCCAGCAGCAGGGGGGATATAGCCAAAAACATTCAGTACTTC
.,many,16,TRBV18,TRBJ2-1,CASSLRDFDSYNEQFF,TGTGCCAGCTCACTCCGGGACTTCGACTCCTACAATGAGCAGTTCTTC
TRBD2,many,14,TRBV11-2,TRBJ2-5,CASSLSSGQETQYF,TGTGCCAGCAGCTTGTCTAGCGGGCAAGAGACCCAGTACTTC
.,many,12,TRBV7-9,TRBJ1-5,CASSTMHQPQHF,TGTGCCAGCAGCACTATGCATCAGCCCCAGCATTTT
.,.,16,TRBV19,TRBJ1-5,CASTSDSWNSNQPQHF,TGTGCCAGTACCTCGGACAGCTGGAATAGCAATCAGCCCCAGCATTTT
.,.,14,TRBV28,TRBJ2-7,CASSLRVAYYEQYF,TGTGCCAGCAGTTTAAGAGTAGCCTACTACGAGCAGTACTTC
TRBD2,many,14,TRBV20-1,TRBJ2-3,CSARPLAGMDTQYF,TGCAGTGCTAGGCCCCTAGCGGGGATGGATACGCAGTATTTT
TRBD2,many,14,TRBV3-1,TRBJ2-1,CASSKREIYNEQFF,TGTGCCAGCAGCAAGCGGGAGATTTACAATGAGCAGTTCTTC
.,.,16,TRBV19,TRBJ2-7,CASSLTRDGTTYEQYF,TGTGCCAGTAGTCTAACTAGAGACGGGACGACCTACGAGCAGTACTTC
.,.,14,TRBV24-1,TRBJ2-3,CATRDTSGGDTQYF,TGTGCCACCAGAGACACCTCCGGAGGAGATACGCAGTATTTT
.,many,11,TRBV20-1,TRBJ1-1,CRPAGGAEAFF,TGCAGGCCCGCGGGGGGAGCTGAAGCTTTCTTT
.,.,20,TRBV11-2,TRBJ2-6,CASSYLGHPGRRSGANVLTF,TGTGCCAGCAGTTACCTCGGACACCCGGGACGCCGCTCTGGGGCCAACGTCCTGACTTTC
.,.,18,TRBV19,TRBJ2-6,CASSIDLPGSSGANVLTF,TGTGCCAGTAGTATAGATCTGCCGGGGAGCTCTGGGGCCAACGTCCTGACTTTC
.,many,16,TRBV7-3,TRBJ2-1,CASSSPRTAGGDEQFF,TGTGCCAGCAGCTCCCCGAGGACAGCGGGTGGGGATGAGCAGTTCTTC
TRBD2,.,15,TRBV28,TRBJ2-3,CASSQLAGGPDTQYF,TGTGCCAGCAGCCAACTAGCGGGAGGCCCAGATACGCAGTATTTT
TRBD2,many,14,TRBV6-1,TRBJ2-7,CASSTSGRAYEQYF,TGTGCCAGCAGCACTAGCGGGAGGGCCTACGAGCAGTACTTC
.,.,14,TRBV19,TRBJ2-6,CASRTRTGANVLTF,TGTGCCAGTAGAACCCGAACTGGGGCCAACGTCCTGACTTTC
.,few,16,TRBV13,TRBJ1-6,CASSLGRPNYNSPLHF,TGTGCCAGCAGCTTAGGAAGACCAAATTATAATTCACCCCTCCACTTT
.,.,16,TRBV10-3,TRBJ1-4,CAISEKGMGTNEKLFF,TGTGCCATCAGTGAGAAGGGGATGGGAACTAATGAAAAACTGTTTTTT
.,.,13,TRBV29-1,TRBJ1-1,CSVVGTAGTEAFF,TGCAGCGTGGTCGGGACTGCGGGTACTGAAGCTTTCTTT